This T cell receptor (beta chain) was profiled in a study of cytomegalovirus exposure and HLA in healthy donors. The PCR had 60 Vbeta and 13 Jbeta primers. Some clones are missing from TCRdb's copy, which holds only in-frame ones; the method was immunoSEQ multiplex PCR. This sample has 130,000 to 150,000 clones; around 82% occur once, and the top ten carry about 2.4%. This CDR3 is 15 amino acids long. The ends were cut back, 1 base at V and 6 bases at J, with 13 bases in the middle. Germline values: CDR1 LNHNV, CDR2 YYDKDF (reference sequence). V and J are TRBV15 and TRBJ2-4; possibly TRBD2 for D (6 bases). Sequencing was done on a sample of PBMCs. The receptor's source is a woman between 18 and 29 years old in good health and CMV-seropositive. CDR3: CATSRVAGLGNIQYF. In DNA, the CDR3 is TGTGCCACCAGCAGAGTGGCGGGGCTTGGAAACATTCAGTACTTC.